The present TCR beta chain was sequenced within a study of early T cells in non-severe SARS-CoV-2 infection. Background on the study: Bulk RNA taken from unsorted whole blood was sequenced, leaving chains unpaired. Overall study results and limits: There was a bias toward anti-spike CD8 responses in VDJdb matching, which missed private and CD4 specificities.

The V segment lost 5 bases and the J segment 2 bases; nucleotides outside the gene matches: 24. Per the germline V gene, CDR1 is MNHEY and CDR2 is SMNVEV (reference sequence). The CDR3 runs 20 residues. In the library, individual cDNA molecules carried attached unique molecular identifiers. TCRdb re-called the 5' RACE reads with MiXCR, one entry per CDR3 protein. The table has some 22,000 distinct CDR3 sequences, approximately 4.5% seen once. About this clonotype: Antigen specificity is unknown.

This chain connects TRBV27 to TRBJ2-7, with 7 bases fitting TRBD2. Sequencing was done on a sample of whole blood. This clonotype originated in an adult who was a healthcare worker with PCR-confirmed SARS-CoV-2 infection or an uninfected control (not recorded which). CDR3 residues: CASSRGRGDPLSSPTYEQYF. CDR3 nucleotide sequence: TGTGCCAGCAGTCGGGGTCGGGGGGATCCCCTTTCTAGCCCAACCTACGAGCAGTACTTC.